Each of the 5 T cell receptor beta chains below was sequenced from the same sample in a study of CD8 T cells in ankylosing spondylitis. One entry per CDR3 protein, called by TCRdb with MiXCR from the 5' RACE reads. The repertoire holds about 250,000 distinct CDR3 sequences, about 18% seen once, with around 32% in the top ten. Sequences were obtained from blood, either unsorted or a sorted T cell fraction (not recorded which). These receptors originate from a male donor with ankylosing spondylitis or in good health (not recorded which).

In its sample, this clonotype was seen a few times. The V and J genes are TRBV7-9 and TRBJ2-7, with TRBD1 as a possible D gene (6 bases). This CDR3 spans 12 amino acids. Germline CDR1 and CDR2: SEHNR and FQNEAQ (reference sequence). The V gene lost 4 bases and the J gene lost 5 bases, with 9 bases spanning the gap. CDR3 amino acids: CASSSRTDEQYF. The CDR3 DNA follows: TGTGCCAGCAGCTCTAGGACAGACGAGCAGTACTTC.

This clonotype was counted only a few times. V usage is TRBV29-1 and J usage is TRBJ2-1; TRBD2 aligns across 9 bases. Unmatched junction bases numbered 10, after V lost 2 bases and J lost 8 bases. The V gene's germline CDR1 is SQVTM and CDR2 ANQGSEA. CDR3 size: 15 residues. CDR3 sequence: CSVEMASGESDEQFF. The CDR3 DNA follows: TGCAGCGTTGAAATGGCTAGCGGGGAGTCAGATGAGCAGTTCTTC.

At least ten counts were recorded for this clonotype. This chain uses TRBV29-1 with TRBJ2-1; TRBD2 might be the D (6 bases). The length of the CDR3 is 14 residues. Trimming removed 2 bases from V and 8 bases from J, with 16 bases in between. In germline, CDR1 is SQVTM, CDR2 ANQGSEA. This CDR3 is CSVESMATGDEQFF. The DNA of the CDR3 is TGCAGCGTTGAATCAATGGCAACGGGGGATGAGCAGTTCTTC.

This sequence joins TRBV11-1 and TRBJ2-7; D possibly corresponds to TRBD1 (6 bases). The V end lost 5 bases, the J end lost 0 bases, and 23 bases lay between the germline ends. Germline loops: CDR1 SGHAT, CDR2 FQDESV (reference sequence). This CDR3 has 18 residues. The CDR3, as DNA: TGTGCCAGCAGCCCTCAACTCACACCGGGACATAGCTCCTACGAGCAGTACTTC. Amino acid sequence: CASSPQLTPGHSSYEQYF.

This clonotype was counted only a few times. The rearrangement joins TRBV29-1 to TRBJ2-5, with TRBD2 matching 8 bases. Trimming took 2 bases from V and 2 from J; bases not matched to a gene: 7. Looked up from germline, CDR1 is SQVTM and CDR2 is ANQGSEA. The CDR3 spans 15 residues. The CDR3 DNA reads TGCAGCGTTGAATGGGGCGGGAGGCTACAAGAGACCCAGTACTTC. Translating it yields CSVEWGGRLQETQYF.